The 26 T cell receptor beta chains listed next were all sequenced from one sample in a study of CD8 T cells in Susac syndrome. Reverse transcription of 0.5 to 1 ug RNA was performed with random hexamers. TCRdb ran MiXCR on the immunoSEQ multiplex PCR reads and lists one entry per CDR3 protein. The sample shows fewer than 150,000 distinct CDR3 sequences, under 95% of them seen only once. The sample was CD8+ T cells from PBMCs. These receptor sequences come from a human donor with multiple sclerosis.

The gene calls are TRBV29-1 and TRBJ1-5, with unresolved D. Trimming removed 6 bases at V and 0 bases at J, with 12 bases between. From germline, CDR1 is SQVTM and CDR2 ANQGSEA. This CDR3 spans 14 amino acids. CDR3 sequence: CSVTGIDSNQPQHF. The CDR3 coding sequence is TGCAGCGTGACCGGGATAGATAGCAATCAGCCCCAGCATTTT.

V usage is TRBV30 and J usage is TRBJ2-1; D gene unclear. V was shortened by 4 bases and J by 2 bases, with 9 bases between the two germline ends. Germline V gives CDR1 GTSNPN, CDR2 SVGIG (reference sequence). The CDR3 consists of 13 residues. The CDR3 nucleotides are TGTGCCTGGATGTCCCCCCCCTACAATGAGCAGTTCTTC. This translates into CAWMSPPYNEQFF.

This chain connects TRBV7-9 to TRBJ1-3, with D tentatively TRBD1 (6 bases). The CDR3 covers 15 residues. The germline gives CDR1 SEHNR, CDR2 FQNEAQ (reference sequence). V was pared by 4 bases and J by 2 bases, with 12 bases between. DNA for the CDR3: TGTGCCAGCAGCTCCTTAGGGGGTACTGGAAACACCATATATTTT. Its protein is CASSSLGGTGNTIYF.

The V gene is TRBV27, the J gene TRBJ2-7; no clear D gene. Between the trimmed V and J ends, which lost 3 bases and 5 bases, there was a span of 11 bases. This CDR3 contains 13 residues. CDR1 and CDR2 from the germline V gene are MNHEY and SMNVEV (reference sequence). The CDR3 sequence is CASSFGPSHEQYF. The CDR3 DNA reads as TGTGCCAGCAGTTTCGGTCCCTCTCACGAGCAGTACTTC.

The rearrangement joins TRBV24-1 to TRBJ2-3; possible D gene TRBD2, 6 bases. The CDR3 is made up of 15 amino acids. The V gene's germline CDR1 is KGHDR and CDR2 SFDVKD. V lost 3 bases and J 6 bases, leaving 15 bases between the germline ends. CDR3 sequence: CATSDRSGPADTQYF. The CDR3 nucleotides are TGTGCCACCAGTGATCGTAGCGGACCCGCGGATACGCAGTATTTT.

The J gene is TRBJ1-5, the V gene TRBV12-3 or TRBV12-4; a possible D gene is TRBD1 (6 bases). V was cut by 5 bases and J by 3 bases, with 11 bases left in between. This CDR3 contains 14 residues. CDR3 amino acids: CASSGTSANQPQHF. As DNA, the CDR3 is TGTGCCAGCAGTGGGACATCCGCCAATCAGCCCCAGCATTTT.

The rearrangement links TRBV18 to TRBJ2-1; 12 positions match TRBD2. The CDR3 covers 16 residues. Losses at the gene ends were 6 bases for V and 0 bases for J; bases not matched to a gene: 3. The germline V gene encodes CDR1 KGHSH and CDR2 LQKENI. CDR3 nucleotide sequence: TGTGCCAGCTCGCAACTAGCGGGAGGCTCCTACAATGAGCAGTTCTTC. It is translated as CASSQLAGGSYNEQFF.

The V gene is TRBV27, the J gene TRBJ2-2, with 9 positions matching TRBD1. Germline values: CDR1 MNHEY, CDR2 SMNVEV (reference sequence). Trimming removed 2 bases from V and 2 bases from J; junction bases left unmatched: 12. The CDR3 has 19 amino acids. The CDR3 bases are TGTGCCAGCAGTTTAGGCGGGACAGGGACACGGCTAAACACCGGGGAGCTGTTTTTT. Its translation is CASSLGGTGTRLNTGELFF.

This clonotype has a handful of counts. The chain links TRBV7-8 to TRBJ1-5; D not resolved. This CDR3 has 12 amino acids. The germline V gene encodes CDR1 SGHVS and CDR2 FQNEAQ. The V and J ends lost 1 base and 5 bases respectively, with 3 bases between them. CDR3 amino acids: CASSLEDQPQHF. The DNA for the CDR3 is TGTGCCAGCAGCTTAGAGGATCAGCCCCAGCATTTT.

The chain carries TRBV6-6 and TRBJ1-5; D might be TRBD1 (6 bases). Per the germline V gene, CDR1 is MNHNY and CDR2 is SVGAGI (reference sequence). This CDR3 has 14 residues. Trimming stripped 8 bases from V and 1 base from J, with 12 bases between. The CDR3 coding sequence is TGTGCCAGCGGGCCACAGGGCAGCAATCAGCCCCAGCATTTT. It specifies CASGPQGSNQPQHF.

J is TRBJ1-1 and V is TRBV12-3 or TRBV12-4; D not certain. CDR3 length: 12 residues. V shed 5 bases and J shed 4 bases, with 8 bases lying between them. The CDR3: CASSRESTEAFF. The DNA of the CDR3 is TGTGCCAGCAGTAGGGAGTCCACTGAAGCTTTCTTT.

The chain joins TRBV27 to TRBJ2-7; 8 bases are shared with TRBD1. The V gene's germline CDR1 is MNHEY and CDR2 SMNVEV (reference sequence). V lost 4 bases, J lost 4 bases, and 3 bases stayed unmatched. CDR3 length: 13 residues. This CDR3 is CASSYTGGYEQYF. CDR3 bases: TGTGCCAGCAGTTATACAGGGGGTTACGAGCAGTACTTC.

The genes are TRBV30 and TRBJ1-5, with D tentatively TRBD1 (5 bases). Germline-derived CDR1 and CDR2 are GTSNPN and SVGIG (reference sequence). CDR3 size: 14 residues. The V end lost 2 bases, the J end lost 0 bases, and 8 bases lay between the germline ends. As DNA, the CDR3 is TGTGCCTGGAGTAAGGGGTATAGCAATCAGCCCCAGCATTTT. Encoded protein: CAWSKGYSNQPQHF.

The V call is TRBV5-4, the J call TRBJ2-1; unclear D gene. The CDR3 totals 12 residues. V was pared by 1 base and J by 10 bases, with 9 bases between. Germline-derived CDR1 and CDR2 are SGHNT and YYREEE (reference sequence). The CDR3 here is CASSLNTAEQFF. The CDR3 DNA is TGTGCCAGCAGCTTGAACACGGCCGAGCAGTTCTTC.

For the CDR3, the DNA is TGCAGTGCTAGCCCCCAGAATTACGGAAACATTCAGTACTTC. This gives the protein CSASPQNYGNIQYF. The chain carries TRBV20-1 and TRBJ2-4; D unresolved. V lost 3 bases and J lost 6, with 15 bases in between. The CDR3 totals 14 residues. Germline V gene lookup returns CDR1 DFQATT and CDR2 SNEGSKA (reference sequence).

In the case of this clonotype: Germline and junction disagree at one end, which may indicate a read error. The chain couples TRBV7-2 to TRBJ2-3, with TRBD2 as a possible D gene (6 bases). Germline V lookup: CDR1 SGHTA, CDR2 FQGNSA. CDR3 size: 8 residues. In DNA, the CDR3 is TGCACGCGGGGTACGCAGTATTTT. It translates to CTRGTQYF.

This sequence joins TRBV30 and TRBJ1-1; D not certain. The ends were cut back, 0 bases at V and 0 bases at J, with 8 bases in the middle. CDR3 length equals 14 residues. Germline V lookup: CDR1 GTSNPN, CDR2 SVGIG (reference sequence). The chain's CDR3 is CAWSVTTMNTEAFF. The CDR3 nucleotides are TGTGCCTGGAGTGTAACCACGATGAACACTGAAGCTTTCTTT.

This chain uses TRBV28 with TRBJ1-5; maybe TRBD1 (6 bases). The CDR3 totals 15 residues. Germline CDR1 MDHEN, CDR2 SYDVKM. Trimming took 3 bases from V and 6 from J, leaving 15 bases between them. The CDR3 DNA is TGTGCCAGCAGTTTTGGGGCAGGGGAAGGTCAGCCCCAGCATTTT. Amino acid sequence: CASSFGAGEGQPQHF.

This chain uses TRBV29-1 with TRBJ2-1, with D uncertain. V was pared by 6 bases and J by 2 bases, with 11 bases between. The germline gives CDR1 SQVTM, CDR2 ANQGSEA. The CDR3 spans 13 residues. This chain's CDR3 is CSVVLGPYNEQFF. CDR3 nucleotide sequence: TGCAGCGTAGTCCTGGGCCCCTACAATGAGCAGTTCTTC.

This clonotype was counted a few times. This chain uses TRBV30 with TRBJ2-7; D is perhaps TRBD2 (6 bases). V lost 1 base to trimming and J lost 6 bases, with 13 bases between them. The CDR3 contains 13 residues. Germline V gene sequence: CDR1 GTSNPN, CDR2 SVGIG (reference sequence). CDR3 loop: CAWSEEGVGEQYF. The CDR3 nucleotides read TGTGCCTGGAGTGAGGAGGGTGTGGGCGAGCAGTACTTC.

In DNA, the CDR3 is TGTGCCTGGAGCGCACCCGGGGAGCTGTTTTTT. It codes for CAWSAPGELFF. The chain recombines TRBV30 with TRBJ2-2, with unresolved D. V lost 3 bases and J 6 bases, leaving 5 bases between the germline ends. CDR1 and CDR2 from the germline V gene are GTSNPN and SVGIG (reference sequence). The CDR3 runs 11 residues.

V and J are TRBV4-1 and TRBJ2-7; no clear D gene. There are 16 residues in the CDR3. V shed 1 base and J shed 6 bases, with 19 bases lying between them. In germline, CDR1 is MGHRA, CDR2 YSYEKL. The CDR3 region is CASSQGPLAELCEQYF. The CDR3 bases are TGCGCCAGCAGCCAAGGCCCGTTGGCGGAGCTCTGCGAGCAGTACTTC.

V and J are TRBV11-2 and TRBJ1-1; D gene uncertain. This CDR3 region has 15 residues. The germline V gene encodes CDR1 SGHAT and CDR2 FQNNGV. Trimming took off 0 bases at V and 1 base at J, with 9 bases between the two ends. CDR3 in amino acids: CASSLDGGWNTEAFF. CDR3 nucleotides: TGTGCCAGCAGCTTAGACGGAGGATGGAACACTGAAGCTTTCTTT.

This rearrangement joins TRBV6-5 to TRBJ2-4; 7 bases are a match to TRBD1. Losses at the gene ends were 2 bases for V and 1 base for J; bases not matched to a gene: 2. Germline V lookup: CDR1 MNHEY, CDR2 SVGAGI. The CDR3 is made up of 15 amino acids. The CDR3 sequence: CASSYDREAKNIQYF. The CDR3 DNA reads as TGTGCCAGCAGTTACGACAGGGAGGCCAAAAACATTCAGTACTTC.

The chain has TRBV5-4 and TRBJ1-2, with D perhaps matching TRBD1 (5 bases). The germline V gene encodes CDR1 SGHNT and CDR2 YYREEE (reference sequence). Between the trimmed V and J ends, which lost 2 bases and 5 bases, there was a span of 10 bases. The CDR3 extends over 13 amino acids. CDR3 amino acids: CASSFFGGYGYTF. The CDR3, as DNA: TGTGCCAGCAGCTTCTTCGGGGGGTATGGCTACACCTTC. The full variable domain, with the rest looked up from reference TRBV5-4 and TRBJ1-2, is ETGVTQSPTHLIKTRGQQVTLRCSSQSGHNTVSWYQQALGQGPQFIFQYYREEENGRGNFPPRFSGLQFPNYSSELNVNALELDDSALYLCASSFFGGYGYTFGSGTRLTVV.

The chain recombines TRBV7-9 with TRBJ2-2; D is possibly TRBD2 (6 bases). The CDR3 sequence is 14 residues long. Per the germline V gene, CDR1 is SEHNR and CDR2 is FQNEAQ (reference sequence). Trimming cost V 5 bases and J 6 bases, with 13 bases left between them. The CDR3 nucleotides are TGTGCCAGCAGCCCTACTAGCTCTGCCGGGGAGCTGTTTTTT. It yields the protein CASSPTSSAGELFF.